These 23 T cell receptor beta chains originate from one sample sequenced in a study of blood T cell repertoires in COVID-19. The repertoire was sequenced with immunoSEQ multiplex PCR; TCRdb's copy has only in-frame clones and lacks some. The data hold fewer than 350,000 clones, with about 82% observed a single time. Specimen: peripheral blood. The source is a woman aged 50 to 60 with active or convalescent COVID-19.

V is TRBV2 and J is TRBJ2-1; the D gene is possibly TRBD1 (5 bases). The V end was cut by 5 bases, the J end by 8 bases, with 10 bases between. In germline, CDR1 is SNHLY, CDR2 FYNNEI. The CDR3 totals 12 residues. Here the CDR3 reads CASSKWGDEQFF. The CDR3 DNA sequence: TGTGCCAGCAGTAAGTGGGGCGATGAGCAGTTCTTC. The full variable domain, rest sourced from reference TRBV2 and TRBJ2-1, is EPEVTQTPSHQVTQMGQEVILRCVPISNHLYFYWYRQILGQKVEFLVSFYNNEISEKSEIFDDQFSVERPDGSNFTLKIRSTKLEDSAMYFCASSKWGDEQFFGPGTRLTVL.

This clone occurred a few times. The chain recombines TRBV27 with TRBJ2-7; D might be TRBD1 (6 bases). The germline V gene encodes CDR1 MNHEY and CDR2 SMNVEV (reference sequence). The length of the CDR3 is 14 residues. Trimming pared 6 bases from V and 2 bases from J, leaving 14 bases between. The CDR3 here is CASSPDSLPYEQYF. The CDR3, as DNA: TGTGCCAGCAGCCCGGACAGCCTCCCCTACGAGCAGTACTTC.

This chain joins TRBV3-1 (or the pseudogene TRBV3-2) and TRBJ2-7, with 9 bases matching TRBD1. CDR1 and CDR2 (germline): LGHDT, YNNKEL (reference sequence). The CDR3 covers 16 residues. Trimming cost V 1 base and J 5 bases; bases outside gene matches: 9. CDR3: CASSQVLGDRAHEQYF. CDR3 sequence (DNA): TGTGCCAGCAGCCAAGTCCTGGGGGACAGGGCCCACGAGCAGTACTTC.

The chain has TRBV5-1 and TRBJ2-2; 13 nucleotides agree with TRBD2. Germline V gives CDR1 SGHRS, CDR2 YFSETQ. The CDR3 is 17 residues long. Trimming removed 4 bases from V and 3 bases from J; junction bases left unmatched: 6. The CDR3 sequence is CASSTGLAGDDTGELFF. In DNA form, the CDR3 reads TGCGCCAGCAGCACAGGACTAGCGGGAGATGACACCGGGGAGCTGTTTTTT.

V is TRBV19 and J is TRBJ1-3; 8 bases agree with TRBD1. Trimming took 5 bases from V and 3 from J; bases not matched to a gene: 6. The CDR3 covers 15 residues. Germline values: CDR1 LNHDA, CDR2 SQIVND (reference sequence). The CDR3: CASSHQGAVGNTIYF. The CDR3 DNA follows: TGTGCCAGTAGTCATCAGGGGGCTGTTGGAAACACCATATATTTT.

This chain uses TRBV7-9 with TRBJ1-5; 8 nucleotides agree with TRBD1. V dropped 1 base and J dropped 7; count of bases not matched to a gene: 6. Germline CDR1 and CDR2: SEHNR and FQNEAQ (reference sequence). CDR3 size: 15 residues. CDR3: CASSLGQGAGQPQHF. As DNA, the CDR3 is TGTGCCAGCAGCTTAGGGCAGGGGGCAGGACAGCCCCAGCATTTT.

V and J are TRBV3-1 (or the pseudogene TRBV3-2) and TRBJ1-6; perhaps TRBD1 as D (6 bases). CDR1 is LGHDT, CDR2 YNNKEL, per germline (reference sequence). This CDR3 is built from 14 residues. Between the trimmed V and J ends, which lost 5 bases and 7 bases, there was a span of 12 bases. Here the CDR3 reads CASSEQGLNSPLHF. The CDR3 DNA is TGTGCCAGCAGCGAACAGGGCTTGAATTCACCCCTCCACTTT.

This sequence joins TRBV7-2 and TRBJ2-7; 11 bases fit TRBD2. Germline CDR1 reads SGHTA; CDR2 reads FQGNSA. CDR3 length: 16 amino acids. Unmatched junction bases numbered 9, after V lost 4 bases and J lost 4 bases. CDR3: CASSSVAGGRPYEQYF. The CDR3 DNA sequence: TGTGCCAGCAGCTCCGTAGCGGGAGGGCGCCCTTACGAGCAGTACTTC.

The CDR3: CASSQVIRGTEAFF. The CDR3 region has the DNA TGTGCCAGCAGCCAAGTCATCCGGGGCACTGAAGCTTTCTTT. This chain joins TRBV3-1 (or the pseudogene TRBV3-2) and TRBJ1-1; D is uncertain. There are 14 residues in the CDR3. V lost 1 base and J lost 4, with 10 bases in between. CDR1 and CDR2 from the germline V gene are LGHDT and YNNKEL (reference sequence).

The V call is TRBV6-5, the J call TRBJ1-2; 9 bases line up with TRBD1. The CDR3 has 14 residues. The ends lost 5 bases at V and 5 bases at J; junction bases unmatched: 6. Germline V gene data show CDR1 as MNHEY and CDR2 as SVGAGI. Here the CDR3 reads CASSLTGTGYGYTF. The CDR3 DNA sequence: TGTGCCAGCAGTCTAACCGGGACAGGGTATGGCTACACCTTC.

The rearrangement links TRBV19 to TRBJ1-4; tentative D call: TRBD1 (5 bases). CDR3 length equals 14 residues. The V gene lost 6 bases and the J gene lost 7 bases, with 15 bases spanning the gap. The germline gives CDR1 LNHDA, CDR2 SQIVND (reference sequence). In DNA, the CDR3 is TGTGCCAGTAGGAGACAGTCAACCTCTGAAAAACTGTTTTTT. Amino acid sequence: CASRRQSTSEKLFF.

J is TRBJ2-3 and V is TRBV28; tentatively, D is TRBD2 (7 bases). This CDR3 contains 12 residues. Germline values: CDR1 MDHEN, CDR2 SYDVKM. V was pared by 7 bases and J by 7 bases, with 12 bases between. CDR3 DNA sequence: TGTGCCAGCAATGGGGGGGCATATACGCAGTATTTT. Protein product: CASNGGAYTQYF. Combining the CDR3 with reference TRBV28 and TRBJ2-3 gives the whole variable domain DVKVTQSSRYLVKRTGEKVFLECVQDMDHENMFWYRQDPGLGLRLIYFSYDVKMKEKGDIPEGYSVSREKKERFSLILESASTNQTSMYLCASNGGAYTQYFGPGTRLTVL.

V is TRBV5-5 and J is TRBJ1-1, with unresolved D. The CDR3 is 17 amino acids. Germline V gene data show CDR1 as SGHKS and CDR2 as YYEKEE (reference sequence). The ends were cut back, 2 bases at V and 6 bases at J, with 23 bases in the middle. CDR3 coding DNA: TGTGCCAGCAGCTTAATTTCTCGTGGCGGGGTCGGCGCTGAAGCTTTCTTT. Protein sequence: CASSLISRGGVGAEAFF.

The V gene is TRBV2, the J gene TRBJ2-4, with D perhaps matching TRBD1 (5 bases). Germline CDR1 and CDR2: SNHLY and FYNNEI. The CDR3 length is 13 residues. V was clipped by 3 bases and J by 10 bases, with 13 bases between them. The CDR3 region has the DNA TGTGCCAGCAGTGAGGATCGAGCAGGGATTCAGTACTTC. Translated: CASSEDRAGIQYF.

This clone was observed a single time. The chain carries TRBV5-4 and TRBJ1-1, with D maybe TRBD1 (6 bases). V was pared by 2 bases and J by 1 base, with 12 bases between. From germline, CDR1 is SGHNT and CDR2 YYREEE (reference sequence). The CDR3 covers 15 residues. The CDR3 region is CASSLQGRRNTEAFF. The CDR3 bases are TGTGCCAGCAGCTTACAGGGAAGAAGGAACACTGAAGCTTTCTTT.

This chain uses TRBV21-1 with TRBJ1-1; whether TRBD1, the table's D call, matches the DNA was not checked. TRBV21-1 has pseudogene status. The CDR3 contains 15 residues. CDR3 sequence: CASKKGQGVNTEAFF. The DNA of the CDR3 is TGTGCCAGCAAAAAGGGGCAGGGGGTGAACACTGAAGCTTTCTTT.

J is TRBJ2-7 and V is TRBV5-1; 8 nucleotides match TRBD1. This CDR3 is 15 amino acids long. V was pared by 3 bases and J by 1 base, with 6 bases of the junction left unmatched. In germline, CDR1 is SGHRS, CDR2 YFSETQ. CDR3 loop: CASSSDRGWSYEQYF. CDR3 nucleotide sequence: TGCGCCAGCAGCTCTGACAGGGGTTGGTCCTACGAGCAGTACTTC.

The V call is TRBV24-1, the J call TRBJ1-1, with D maybe TRBD1 (6 bases). Trimming left V 1 base short and J 9 bases short, with 14 bases between. The germline gives CDR1 KGHDR, CDR2 SFDVKD. The CDR3 length is 14 residues. This chain's CDR3 is CATSDFTQGSQAFF. The CDR3 nucleotides are TGTGCCACCAGTGATTTTACCCAGGGGAGCCAAGCTTTCTTT.

This clone has a handful of counts. V is TRBV5-1 and J is TRBJ2-7; the match to TRBD1 covers 7 bases. The germline V gene encodes CDR1 SGHRS and CDR2 YFSETQ. The length of the CDR3 is 15 residues. V was clipped by 5 bases and J by 1 base; unmatched bases: 9. In nucleotides, the CDR3 is TGCGCCAGCAGTTACCTGGACAGGAAATCCTACGAGCAGTACTTC. Translated: CASSYLDRKSYEQYF.

The CDR3 is CASILGTSGRKYTDTQYF. The CDR3 bases are TGTGCCAGCATCTTGGGGACTAGCGGGAGGAAATACACAGATACGCAGTATTTT. The chain employs TRBV9 and TRBJ2-3; 15 bases agree with TRBD2. CDR1 and CDR2 from the germline V gene are SGDLS and YYNGEE. With 6 bases clipped from V and 2 bases from J, the junction kept 10 bases outside the gene matches. The CDR3 totals 18 residues.

This chain links TRBV12-3 or TRBV12-4 with TRBJ2-1; TRBD2 agrees at 8 bases. CDR3 length: 11 residues. The J segment lost 14 bases and the V segment lost 6 bases, leaving 6 bases of the junction unmatched. CDR3 sequence reads: CASRTGTREFF. As DNA, the CDR3 is TGTGCCAGCAGAACCGGGACTAGAGAGTTCTTC.

The chain is built from TRBV28 and TRBJ1-2; TRBD1 aligns across 8 bases. The CDR3 runs to 16 residues. V shed 2 bases and J 4 bases; nucleotides not matched to a gene: 9. Germline CDR1 is MDHEN and CDR2 is SYDVKM. In DNA, the CDR3 is TGTGCCAGCAGTTTAGAACAGGGGGTCATCATCTATGGCTACACCTTC. It encodes CASSLEQGVIIYGYTF.

The gene calls are TRBV9 and TRBJ1-1; maybe TRBD1 (5 bases). This CDR3 comprises 14 residues. V lost 0 bases, J lost 1 base, and 7 bases lay in between. The germline V gene encodes CDR1 SGDLS and CDR2 YYNGEE. The CDR3, as DNA: TGTGCCAGCAGCGTAGAAGGGGCGAACACTGAAGCTTTCTTT. This gives the protein CASSVEGANTEAFF.